Presented here are 31 T cell receptor beta chains from one specimen sequenced in a study of T cell repertoires in cytomegalovirus infection. No cognate antigen is known for these TCRs. TCRdb processed the reads anew with MiXCR; each CDR3 protein has one entry. Of 450,000 to 650,000 distinct CDR3 sequences listed, approximately 40% were seen once; the top ten hold 48%. The sample was cultured PBMCs, taken from culture after CMV antigen stimulation. The receptors here all came from a human donor in good health (CMV status not recorded). Some clones in this sample may be carry-over from other donors' samples.

Only a few counts were recorded for this clonotype. The chain couples TRBV6-1 to TRBJ2-1, with TRBD1 as a possible D gene (6 bases). V lost 6 bases and J lost 3, with 12 bases in between. Germline values: CDR1 MNHNS, CDR2 SASEGT. The CDR3 is 14 residues long. CDR3 sequence: CASRDSRLYNEQFF. The CDR3, as DNA: TGTGCCAGCAGGGACAGTCGACTCTACAATGAGCAGTTCTTC.

The chain couples TRBV14 to TRBJ2-7; TRBD2 aligns across 9 bases. With V trimmed by 6 bases and J by 4 bases, 16 bases remained unmatched. The CDR3 sequence is 17 residues long. Germline CDR1 and CDR2: SGHDN and FVKESK. CDR3: CASRHTEREDLEYEQYF. In DNA form, the CDR3 reads TGTGCCAGCAGACACACGGAGCGGGAGGACCTTGAGTACGAGCAGTACTTC. Full variable domain (rest looked up from reference TRBV14 and TRBJ2-7): EAGVTQFPSHSVIEKGQTVTLRCDPISGHDNLYWYRRVMGKEIKFLLHFVKESKQDESGMPNNRFLAERTGGTYSTLKVQPAELEDSGVYFCASRHTEREDLEYEQYFGPGTRLTVT.

This rearrangement joins TRBV7-8 to TRBJ2-7, with D perhaps TRBD2 (5 bases). CDR1 SGHVS and CDR2 FQNEAQ come from the germline V gene. The CDR3 runs to 16 residues. Trimming shortened V by 0 bases and J by 0 bases, and 12 bases separated the two germline ends. The CDR3: CASSLARVWNSYEQYF. CDR3 sequence (DNA): TGTGCCAGCAGCTTAGCGCGGGTCTGGAACTCCTACGAGCAGTACTTC.

The sample holds a few counts of this clonotype. The V gene is TRBV7-4, the J gene TRBJ1-1; tentative D call: TRBD1 (5 bases). Trimming took off 4 bases at V and 4 bases at J, with 13 bases between the two ends. The CDR3 length is 14 residues. Germline V gives CDR1 SGHVT, CDR2 SQSDAQ. CDR3 DNA sequence: TGTGCCAGCAGCTCCCAGGGAGTCAGCACTGAAGCTTTCTTT. Translating gives CASSSQGVSTEAFF.

The V and J genes are TRBV5-5 and TRBJ2-5; D may correspond to TRBD1 or TRBD2 (5 bases each). CDR3 size: 14 residues. Trimming left V 5 bases short and J 0 bases short, with 11 bases between. Per the germline V gene, CDR1 is SGHKS and CDR2 is YYEKEE (reference sequence). In nucleotides, the CDR3 is TGTGCCAGCAGTTTACCGGGGCACCAAGAGACCCAGTACTTC. It encodes CASSLPGHQETQYF.

This clonotype was seen a few times. The rearrangement links TRBV10-3 to TRBJ2-5; D call uncertain. With 0 bases removed from V and 1 base from J, the gap between germline ends came to 15 bases. The CDR3 consists of 17 residues. Germline V gene data show CDR1 as ENHRY and CDR2 as SYGVKD. The CDR3 DNA reads TGTGCCATCAGTGAGTCGGTCTATCCAGCGAGCCAAGAGACCCAGTACTTC. It is translated as CAISESVYPASQETQYF.

This rearrangement joins TRBV10-3 to TRBJ2-3; tentative D call: TRBD1 (5 bases). V gave up 3 bases and J gave up 6 bases, with 13 bases separating them. The CDR3 consists of 14 residues. Germline V CDR1 and CDR2: ENHRY, SYGVKD. CDR3 in amino acids: CAISDRASDDTQYF. CDR3 sequence (DNA): TGTGCCATCAGTGACAGGGCTTCGGACGATACGCAGTATTTT.

The rearrangement joins TRBV7-2 to TRBJ2-1, with 11 nucleotides matching TRBD2. The CDR3 extends over 18 amino acids. Trimming at V came to 2 bases and at J to 7 bases, leaving 13 bases not matched to a gene. CDR1 and CDR2 (germline): SGHTA, FQGNSA. The CDR3 nucleotides read TGTGCCAGCAGCTTAATTTTAGGACTAGCGGGTAGGATGAATGAGCAGTTCTTC. Its protein product is CASSLILGLAGRMNEQFF.

This chain uses TRBV7-9 with TRBJ2-1, with 13 bases matching TRBD2. CDR3 length: 15 amino acids. The germline V gene has CDR1 SEHNR and CDR2 FQNEAQ (reference sequence). After removal of 5 bases from V and 10 bases from J, the junction contained 8 bases not matched to a gene. For the CDR3, the DNA is TGTGCCAGCAGCATACTAGCGGGAGGGCCATCCGAGCAGTTCTTC. Protein product: CASSILAGGPSEQFF.

In its sample, this clonotype was seen a few times. V is TRBV6-1 and J is TRBJ2-2, with 7 bases matching TRBD2. The ends lost 9 bases at V and 0 bases at J; junction bases unmatched: 13. CDR3 length: 17 residues. Germline V gives CDR1 MNHNS, CDR2 SASEGT. The CDR3 region has the DNA TGTGCCAGATATAGACCCGCGGGGGTAACGAACACCGGGGAGCTGTTTTTT. Translated, it gives CARYRPAGVTNTGELFF.

The V and J genes are TRBV10-3 and TRBJ2-1, with 8 positions matching TRBD1. Per germline, CDR1 ENHRY and CDR2 SYGVKD. The trim removed 10 bases at V and 8 bases at J, leaving 10 bases unmatched. This CDR3 spans 13 amino acids. In DNA form, the CDR3 reads TGTGCCACGTCCGGGACAGGTTCAGATGAGCAGTTCTTC. Translated, it gives CATSGTGSDEQFF.

The CDR3 DNA sequence: TGTGCCAGCAGCTTAGACAGGATAAGATACAATGAGCAGTTCTTC. Its translation is CASSLDRIRYNEQFF. V usage is TRBV7-2 and J usage is TRBJ2-1, with D possibly matching TRBD1 (5 bases). The CDR3 covers 15 residues. Trimming shortened V by 1 base and J by 4 bases, and 11 bases separated the two germline ends. Germline CDR1 and CDR2: SGHTA and FQGNSA.

This clonotype was seen a few times. The rearrangement uses TRBV7-9 and TRBJ1-1; D is undetermined. The CDR3 consists of 15 residues. Germline values: CDR1 SEHNR, CDR2 FQNEAQ (reference sequence). V was shortened by 5 bases and J by 0 bases, with 13 bases between the two germline ends. The CDR3 region is CASSPRALMNTEAFF. The CDR3 nucleotides are TGTGCCAGCAGCCCACGGGCTCTCATGAACACTGAAGCTTTCTTT.

The genes are TRBV2 and TRBJ2-7; a possible D gene is TRBD2 (6 bases). The CDR3 sequence is 14 residues long. The germline V gene has CDR1 SNHLY and CDR2 FYNNEI. V was pared by 4 bases and J by 5 bases, with 15 bases between. CDR3 sequence: CASSAISRGNEQYF. Written as DNA, the CDR3 is TGTGCCAGCAGTGCTATCAGCCGGGGGAACGAGCAGTACTTC.

This sequence joins TRBV11-2 and TRBJ2-7, with D unclear. V lost 3 bases, J lost 6 bases, and 15 bases lay in between. Looked up from germline, CDR1 is SGHAT and CDR2 is FQNNGV. The CDR3 covers 14 residues. CDR3 amino acids: CASSFSEGWGEQYF. CDR3 coding DNA: TGTGCCAGCAGCTTCAGCGAAGGGTGGGGCGAGCAGTACTTC.

The gene calls are TRBV4-3 and TRBJ1-2; no clear D. The CDR3 length is 14 residues. V dropped 1 base and J dropped 3 bases, with 9 bases sitting between them. CDR1 is LGHNA and CDR2 is YSLEER in the germline V gene. CDR3 nucleotide sequence: TGCGCCAGCAGCCAAGCGCCCTTCGACTATGGCTACACCTTC. Its translation is CASSQAPFDYGYTF.

The chain links TRBV7-1 to TRBJ1-1, with 9 nucleotides matching TRBD1. TRBV7-1 counts as an open reading frame of uncertain function. CDR3 length: 15 amino acids. J lost 3 bases, V lost 7 bases, and 9 bases had no gene match. This CDR3 reads CASTSSGTGYTEAFF. Written as DNA, the CDR3 is TGTGCCAGCACCTCTTCCGGGACAGGGTACACTGAAGCTTTCTTT.

Only a few counts were recorded for this clonotype. The CDR3 DNA sequence: TGTGCCAGCAGCTTTCTTAGTGAAGCTTTCTTT. Translated, it gives CASSFLSEAFF. The chain has TRBV5-4 and TRBJ1-1; no clear D gene. Germline CDR1 and CDR2: SGHNT and YYREEE (reference sequence). The V end was cut by 2 bases, the J end by 7 bases, with 6 bases between. The CDR3 loop spans 11 amino acids.

This clonotype has a count of ten or more. The chain couples TRBV7-8 to TRBJ1-5; 9 nucleotides agree with TRBD1. This CDR3 comprises 16 residues. Germline V gives CDR1 SGHVS, CDR2 FQNEAQ. V lost 1 base and J lost 3; bases outside the gene matches: 4. CDR3 region: CASSLEGQGFNQPQHF. The CDR3 DNA reads as TGTGCCAGCAGCTTAGAGGGACAGGGCTTCAATCAGCCCCAGCATTTT.

This chain joins TRBV6-6 and TRBJ2-2; D assignment may be TRBD1 or TRBD2 (6 bases each). Germline loops: CDR1 MNHNY, CDR2 SVGAGI (reference sequence). V was clipped by 5 bases and J by 5 bases, with 18 bases between them. The CDR3 totals 16 residues. The CDR3 is CASSQPGGRGTGELFF. Here the CDR3 DNA reads TGTGCCAGCAGTCAACCCGGGGGCCGGGGTACCGGGGAGCTGTTTTTT.

V and J are TRBV12-3 or TRBV12-4 and TRBJ2-1; either TRBD1 or TRBD2 may supply D (5 bases each). The CDR3 extends over 12 amino acids. V was clipped by 6 bases and J by 10 bases, with 13 bases between them. The DNA for the CDR3 is TGTGCCAGCAGACCGACCGAGGGGGAGCAGTTCTTC. Its protein is CASRPTEGEQFF.

This clonotype was detected only a few times. This chain links TRBV7-3 with TRBJ2-3; possible D gene TRBD2, 5 bases. The CDR3 contains 13 residues. The germline CDR1 and CDR2 sequences are SGHTA and FQGTGA. Trimming shortened V by 10 bases and J by 5 bases, and 16 bases separated the two germline ends. The DNA of the CDR3 is TGTGCCAATTCCGGAGGCTCCGGAGATACGCAGTATTTT. It translates to CANSGGSGDTQYF.

This clonotype was counted a few times. This chain uses TRBV7-6 with TRBJ2-7, with D perhaps TRBD1 (6 bases). Germline V gene lookup returns CDR1 SGHVS and CDR2 FNYEAQ. There are 13 residues in the CDR3. V gave up 5 bases and J gave up 1 base, with 9 bases separating them. The CDR3 spells CASSRDKSYEQYF. CDR3 nucleotides: TGTGCCAGCAGCCGGGACAAGTCCTACGAGCAGTACTTC.

The rearrangement uses TRBV7-8 and TRBJ2-5; no definite D call. The CDR3 spans 15 residues. The germline V gene has CDR1 SGHVS and CDR2 FQNEAQ. V dropped 5 bases and J dropped 2 bases, with 15 bases sitting between them. The chain's CDR3 is CASSAPLGYQETQYF. The CDR3 nucleotides are TGTGCCAGCAGCGCCCCCTTAGGGTATCAAGAGACCCAGTACTTC.

This chain links TRBV10-2 with TRBJ2-1; D unclear. There are 15 residues in the CDR3. With 0 bases removed from V and 1 base from J, the gap between germline ends came to 7 bases. Germline-derived CDR1 and CDR2 are WSHSY and SAAADI. The CDR3 sequence is CASSESASSYNEQFF. CDR3 nucleotide sequence: TGCGCCAGCAGTGAGTCTGCCAGTTCCTACAATGAGCAGTTCTTC.

This clonotype was observed a few times. The chain has TRBV7-4 and TRBJ2-7, with D tentatively TRBD1 (6 bases). Trimming removed 3 bases at V and 7 bases at J, with 10 bases between. Germline loops: CDR1 SGHVT, CDR2 SQSDAQ. The CDR3 sequence is 12 residues long. The CDR3 sequence: CASSLTGIEQYF. CDR3 coding DNA: TGTGCCAGCAGCTTGACAGGAATTGAGCAGTACTTC.

CDR3 region: CASSLAVAGGADTQYF. The CDR3 DNA reads as TGTGCCAGCAGCTTAGCCGTAGCGGGAGGAGCAGATACGCAGTATTTT. This chain joins TRBV7-4 and TRBJ2-3; 10 bases fit TRBD2. The CDR3 is 16 residues long. CDR1 is SGHVT, CDR2 SQSDAQ, per germline. Germline trimming cut 0 bases from V and 4 bases from J; bases unmatched to any gene: 4.

This chain connects TRBV7-8 to TRBJ2-7; D is undetermined. V was shortened by 3 bases and J by 3 bases, with 6 bases between the two germline ends. Germline CDR1 reads SGHVS; CDR2 reads FQNEAQ. The CDR3 totals 12 residues. CDR3 loop: CASSFSHYEQYF. The CDR3 coding sequence is TGTGCCAGCAGCTTCAGCCACTACGAGCAGTACTTC.

This chain uses TRBV7-2 with TRBJ1-2; the D is unclear. Germline CDR1 and CDR2: SGHTA and FQGNSA. CDR3 length equals 13 residues. V shed 3 bases and J shed 0 bases, with 5 bases lying between them. CDR3 protein: CASSFPPNYGYTF. For the CDR3, the DNA is TGTGCCAGCAGCTTCCCACCTAACTATGGCTACACCTTC.

In its sample, this clonotype was seen a few times. For the CDR3, the DNA is TGTGCCAGTAACACCCTCAGCGGGCGATACGAGCAGTACTTC. Translation gives CASNTLSGRYEQYF. This chain uses TRBV28 with TRBJ2-7; possibly TRBD2 for D (6 bases). V lost 9 bases and J 4 bases, leaving 19 bases between the germline ends. CDR3 size: 14 residues. Per the germline V gene, CDR1 is MDHEN and CDR2 is SYDVKM.

This clonotype was counted only a few times. The DNA for the CDR3 is TGTGCCAGCAGCTCTTCGGGAGGCCAGGGTGGCGAAAAACTGTTTTTT. Translating it yields CASSSSGGQGGEKLFF. The gene calls are TRBV7-9 and TRBJ1-4; weak D call: TRBD1 (5 bases). The CDR3 consists of 16 residues. Looked up from germline, CDR1 is SEHNR and CDR2 is FQNEAQ (reference sequence). V lost 4 bases and J 8 bases, leaving 20 bases between the germline ends.